This T cell receptor beta chain was sequenced during a study of human T cells and chemical hapten exposure. Across the whole study: Slight differences in pooled library volume were the main source of varying TCR yields across samples. Study outcomes and limitations: Versus controls, expanded TCRs had significantly more large CDR3 similarity clusters.

The time point here: patch test 3, about 24 weeks after DPC sensitization. Treatment specified: therapeutic diphenylcyclopropenone sensitization with weekly scalp DPC. Each patch-test visit's blood sample preceded patch application. The CDR3 runs 12 residues. Germline-derived CDR1 and CDR2 are WSHSY and SAAADI. V lost 8 bases and J lost 6; bases outside the gene matches: 2. TCRdb re-called the RACE reads with MiXCR, one entry per CDR3 protein. The repertoire holds 70,000 or so distinct CDR3 sequences, with around 10% as singletons. A few counts support this clonotype. Its antigen is still unknown. The source of this sequence is a woman between 45 and 60 years old with alopecia areata. Some clones in this sample may be carry-over from other donors' samples. Sequences were derived from whole blood, sampled in connection with sensitization to the hapten diphenylcyclopropenone (DPC). V usage is TRBV10-2 and J usage is TRBJ2-3, with 10 positions matching TRBD2. The CDR3 bases are TGCGCCAGCTTACTAGCGGGGGATACGCAGTATTTT. Its protein product is CASLLAGDTQYF.